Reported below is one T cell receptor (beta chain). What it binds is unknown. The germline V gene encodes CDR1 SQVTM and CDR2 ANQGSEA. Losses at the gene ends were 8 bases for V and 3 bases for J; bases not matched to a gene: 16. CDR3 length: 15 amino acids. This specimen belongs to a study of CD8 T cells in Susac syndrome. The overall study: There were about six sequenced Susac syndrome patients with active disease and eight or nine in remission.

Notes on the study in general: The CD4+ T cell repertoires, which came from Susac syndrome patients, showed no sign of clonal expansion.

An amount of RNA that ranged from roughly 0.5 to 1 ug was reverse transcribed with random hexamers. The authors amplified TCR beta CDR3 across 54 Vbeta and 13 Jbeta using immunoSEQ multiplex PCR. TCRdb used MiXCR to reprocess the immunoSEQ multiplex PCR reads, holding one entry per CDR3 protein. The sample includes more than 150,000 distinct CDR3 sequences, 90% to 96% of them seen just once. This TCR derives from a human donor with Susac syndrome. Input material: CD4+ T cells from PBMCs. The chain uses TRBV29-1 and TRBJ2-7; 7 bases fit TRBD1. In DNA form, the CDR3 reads TGCAGCCCCGCATCCGTGACAGGGTATTACTACGAGCAGTACGTC. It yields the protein CSPASVTGYYYEQYV.